These 27 T cell receptor beta chains came from one sample sequenced in a study of blood T cell repertoires in COVID-19. Only in-frame clones appear in the TCRdb table, and some are missing; sequencing was by immunoSEQ multiplex PCR. The sample includes approximately 37,000 clones, over 70% of them seen just once. Sequences were obtained from peripheral blood. These receptors all stem from a woman aged 70-85 years with acute or convalescent COVID-19.

V gene TRBV27 combines with J gene TRBJ1-1; 8 bases are shared with TRBD1. The germline V gene has CDR1 MNHEY and CDR2 SMNVEV (reference sequence). Trimming took 5 bases from V and 5 from J; bases not matched to a gene: 10. This CDR3 region has 15 residues. The CDR3 bases are TGTGCCAGCAGTCCCCGGACAGGGTCATATACTGAAGCTTTCTTT. Protein: CASSPRTGSYTEAFF.

The chain is built from TRBV19 and TRBJ1-5; TRBD1 is a possible D gene (5 bases). CDR3 size: 14 residues. Germline assignment: CDR1 LNHDA and CDR2 SQIVND (reference sequence). The germline V and J ends were trimmed by 6 bases and 7 bases, with 16 bases remaining between them. CDR3 nucleotides: TGTGCCAGTAGGGTGGGCAGGGTTCGACAGCCCCAGCATTTT. Translated: CASRVGRVRQPQHF.

The chain combines TRBV2 with TRBJ2-1, with 11 bases lining up with TRBD2. V was clipped by 6 bases and J by 4 bases; unmatched bases: 5. Germline V gene data show CDR1 as SNHLY and CDR2 as FYNNEI. The CDR3 runs 15 residues. The CDR3 is CASRIGTSGYNEQFF. The DNA for the CDR3 is TGTGCCAGCAGAATCGGGACTAGCGGATACAATGAGCAGTTCTTC.

V is TRBV29-1 and J is TRBJ1-5; no clear D gene. Per the germline V gene, CDR1 is SQVTM and CDR2 is ANQGSEA. Trimming removed 4 bases at V and 2 bases at J, with 9 bases between. This CDR3 is 13 amino acids long. The CDR3 loop reads CSVVVSGNQPQHF. In DNA, the CDR3 is TGCAGCGTTGTGGTCAGCGGCAATCAGCCCCAGCATTTT. Drawing the rest from reference TRBV29-1 and TRBJ1-5, the complete variable domain is SAVISQKPSRDICQRGTSLTIQCQVDSQVTMMFWYRQQPGQSLTLIATANQGSEATYESGFVIDKFPISRPNLTFSTLTVSNMSPEDSSIYLCSVVVSGNQPQHFGDGTRLSIL.

The chain couples TRBV4-1 to TRBJ1-5; a possible D gene is TRBD1 (6 bases). V was cut by 4 bases and J by 6 bases, with 10 bases left in between. This CDR3 contains 13 residues. CDR1 and CDR2 (germline): MGHRA, YSYEKL. CDR3 loop: CASSPDRSQPQHF. The CDR3 DNA is TGCGCCAGCAGCCCGGACAGAAGTCAGCCCCAGCATTTT.

The rearrangement uses TRBV18 and TRBJ1-1; TRBD1 aligns across 8 bases. The CDR3 is 14 amino acids. V dropped 4 bases and J dropped 0; count of bases not matched to a gene: 1. Germline-derived CDR1 and CDR2 are KGHSH and LQKENI. CDR3 in amino acids: CASSLRGLNTEAFF. In DNA, the CDR3 is TGTGCCAGCTCACTCAGGGGGCTGAACACTGAAGCTTTCTTT.

This clone showed up just once. The V call is TRBV18, the J call TRBJ1-6; the match to TRBD1 covers 8 bases. V gave up 6 bases and J gave up 7 bases; unmatched junction bases: 8. The CDR3 extends over 15 amino acids. Germline CDR1 is KGHSH and CDR2 is LQKENI. CDR3 nucleotide sequence: TGTGCCAGCTCCCACGGGACAGGCAACAATTCACCCCTCCACTTT. It codes for CASSHGTGNNSPLHF.

V and J are TRBV4-3 and TRBJ2-2; maybe TRBD2 (6 bases). The CDR3 contains 16 residues. Germline CDR1 reads LGHNA; CDR2 reads YSLEER. V was shortened by 4 bases and J by 3 bases, with 15 bases between the two germline ends. Here the CDR3 DNA reads TGCGCCAGCAGCCCGGGACTGGCCGGGGACACCGGGGAGCTGTTTTTT. This encodes CASSPGLAGDTGELFF.

This chain uses TRBV7-2 with TRBJ2-3; 7 nucleotides line up with TRBD2. CDR1 is SGHTA, CDR2 FQGNSA, per germline. V shed 3 bases and J 0 bases; nucleotides not matched to a gene: 3. The CDR3 is 15 residues long. Here the CDR3 reads CASSFLADSTDTQYF. DNA for the CDR3: TGTGCCAGCAGCTTCCTAGCGGACAGCACAGATACGCAGTATTTT.

The chain recombines TRBV6-1 with TRBJ1-4, with D tentatively TRBD1 (6 bases). Germline V gene lookup returns CDR1 MNHNS and CDR2 SASEGT. V lost 3 bases and J lost 5, with 10 bases in between. The CDR3 is 14 residues long. Here the CDR3 reads CASSDRGWNEKLFF. In DNA, the CDR3 is TGTGCCAGCAGTGACAGGGGTTGGAATGAAAAACTGTTTTTT.

The J gene is TRBJ1-6, the V gene TRBV12-3 or TRBV12-4, with no clear D. The V end was cut by 5 bases, the J end by 11 bases, with 13 bases between. The CDR3 length is 13 residues. In DNA, the CDR3 is TGTGCCAGCAGTGACCAACGGGTGGCACCCCTCCACTTT. This translates into CASSDQRVAPLHF.

The chain joins TRBV7-9 to TRBJ2-1; TRBD1 matches 7 bases. With 10 bases clipped from V and 2 bases from J, the junction kept 5 bases outside the gene matches. The CDR3 consists of 13 residues. In germline, CDR1 is SEHNR, CDR2 FQNEAQ (reference sequence). CDR3 region: CATQGSTYNEQFF. For the CDR3, the DNA is TGTGCCACACAGGGGTCCACCTACAATGAGCAGTTCTTC.

This clone was seen just once. The chain uses TRBV10-3 and TRBJ1-2; 8 nucleotides align to TRBD1. V trimming: 3 bases; J trimming: 6 bases; junction bases outside the gene matches: 6. The CDR3 spans 14 residues. Looked up from germline, CDR1 is ENHRY and CDR2 is SYGVKD. The CDR3: CAISDLDRDDGYTF. CDR3 sequence (DNA): TGTGCCATCAGTGACCTGGACAGGGACGATGGCTACACCTTC.

This sequence joins TRBV6-6 and TRBJ1-5; D not resolved. CDR1 and CDR2 (germline): MNHNY, SVGAGI (reference sequence). The CDR3 covers 13 residues. V dropped 5 bases and J dropped 2 bases, with 7 bases sitting between them. This CDR3 is CASSAQGNQPQHF. The CDR3 DNA sequence: TGTGCCAGCAGTGCACAAGGCAATCAGCCCCAGCATTTT.

This rearrangement joins TRBV6-2 or TRBV6-3 to TRBJ1-5; TRBD1 might be the D (5 bases). This CDR3 is built from 19 residues. The germline gives CDR1 MNHEY, CDR2 SVGEGT. Trimming took 0 bases from V and 0 from J, leaving 18 bases between them. The chain's CDR3 is CASSYSTTRAIYSNQPQHF. CDR3 nucleotides: TGTGCCAGCAGTTACTCAACTACCAGGGCGATCTATAGCAATCAGCCCCAGCATTTT.

The chain links TRBV3-1 (or the pseudogene TRBV3-2) to TRBJ2-1; 7 bases align to TRBD2. V was clipped by 1 base and J by 9 bases; unmatched bases: 3. The CDR3 totals 13 residues. Germline assignment: CDR1 LGHDT and CDR2 YNNKEL (reference sequence). CDR3 DNA: TGTGCCAGCAGCCAAGGGGGGGGGACTGAGCAGTTCTTC. Protein product: CASSQGGGTEQFF.

The rearrangement uses TRBV9 and TRBJ2-2, with D perhaps matching TRBD1 (5 bases). This CDR3 has 15 residues. V lost 2 bases and J lost 5, with 13 bases in between. From germline, CDR1 is SGDLS and CDR2 YYNGEE. This CDR3 is CASSVFQGGTGELFF. CDR3 nucleotides: TGTGCCAGCAGCGTCTTCCAGGGTGGAACCGGGGAGCTGTTTTTT. Full variable domain (remainder filled in from reference TRBV9 and TRBJ2-2): DSGVTQTPKHLITATGQRVTLRCSPRSGDLSVYWYQQSLDQGLQFLIQYYNGEERAKGNILERFSAQQFPDLHSELNLSSLELGDSALYFCASSVFQGGTGELFFGEGSRLTVL.

V and J are TRBV6-5 and TRBJ1-5; no clear D gene. The CDR3 consists of 14 residues. In germline, CDR1 is MNHEY, CDR2 SVGAGI. V gave up 0 bases and J gave up 5 bases, with 8 bases separating them. The CDR3 sequence is CASSYSRFDQPQHF. For the CDR3, the DNA is TGTGCCAGCAGTTACTCCAGGTTTGATCAGCCCCAGCATTTT.

This chain links TRBV12-3 or TRBV12-4 with TRBJ1-1; D is perhaps TRBD1 (5 bases). V shed 6 bases and J shed 4 bases, with 12 bases lying between them. The CDR3 has 13 residues. DNA for the CDR3: TGTGCCAGCAGACGCATCGGGGGCACTGAAGCTTTCTTT. This codes for CASRRIGGTEAFF.

The chain recombines TRBV21-1 with TRBJ1-2; the table names TRBD1, a call not compared with the DNA. TRBV21-1 is listed as a pseudogene. The CDR3 has 13 residues. The CDR3 reads CASRGTGQRGYTF. The CDR3 nucleotides are TGTGCCAGCAGGGGGACAGGGCAACGTGGCTACACCTTC.

CDR3 coding DNA: TGTGCCACAGCAAGACAGAATAGCAATCAGCCCCAGCATTTT. As protein: CATARQNSNQPQHF. V usage is TRBV15 and J usage is TRBJ1-5, with D perhaps TRBD1 (5 bases). The CDR3 has 14 residues. Trimming took off 9 bases at V and 0 bases at J, with 12 bases between the two ends. Germline V CDR1 and CDR2: LNHNV, YYDKDF (reference sequence).

As DNA, the CDR3 is TGTGCCAGCAGTTCCAGGGGTAGCACCGGGGAGCTGTTTTTT. This sequence encodes CASSSRGSTGELFF. This chain connects TRBV6-6 to TRBJ2-2, with a possible D match to TRBD1 (6 bases). The V end lost 4 bases, the J end lost 4 bases, and 10 bases lay between the germline ends. The CDR3 is made up of 14 amino acids. Per germline, CDR1 MNHNY and CDR2 SVGAGI (reference sequence).

The J gene is TRBJ1-2, the V gene TRBV27; weak D call: TRBD1 (6 bases). Germline CDR1 and CDR2: MNHEY and SMNVEV (reference sequence). The V end was cut by 6 bases, the J end by 8 bases, with 16 bases between. This CDR3 region has 13 residues. The CDR3 DNA sequence: TGTGCCAGCAGCTCTAGACAGGCGGCGGGCTACACCTTC. It is translated as CASSSRQAAGYTF.

This rearrangement joins TRBV12-3 or TRBV12-4 to TRBJ1-5; possibly TRBD1 for D (5 bases). This CDR3 region has 12 residues. Trimming stripped 4 bases from V and 6 bases from J, with 7 bases between. CDR3 bases: TGTGCCAGCAGTTCACAGGCTCAGCCCCAGCATTTT. This codes for CASSSQAQPQHF.

This sequence joins TRBV10-3 and TRBJ2-6; maybe TRBD2 (7 bases). Trimming removed 5 bases at V and 0 bases at J, with 17 bases between. Germline V gene sequence: CDR1 ENHRY, CDR2 SYGVKD. The CDR3 contains 18 residues. CDR3: CAISNPGGTFSGANVLTF. The CDR3 DNA is TGTGCCATCAGTAACCCGGGGGGCACCTTCTCTGGGGCCAACGTCCTGACTTTC.

The genes are TRBV14 and TRBJ2-2, with D unclear. The CDR3 runs 12 residues. Germline V gene sequence: CDR1 SGHDN, CDR2 FVKESK. V lost 0 bases and J lost 10, with 6 bases in between. In DNA form, the CDR3 reads TGTGCCAGCAGCCAAGAATACTCGGAGCTGTTTTTT. Translating gives CASSQEYSELFF.

The V gene is TRBV7-8, the J gene TRBJ2-1; unclear D gene. The CDR3 contains 15 residues. Germline V CDR1 and CDR2: SGHVS, FQNEAQ. V was shortened by 5 bases and J by 6 bases, with 17 bases between the two germline ends. CDR3 loop: CASSPVSLYINEQFF. CDR3 bases: TGTGCCAGCAGCCCCGTGTCCCTTTACATCAATGAGCAGTTCTTC.